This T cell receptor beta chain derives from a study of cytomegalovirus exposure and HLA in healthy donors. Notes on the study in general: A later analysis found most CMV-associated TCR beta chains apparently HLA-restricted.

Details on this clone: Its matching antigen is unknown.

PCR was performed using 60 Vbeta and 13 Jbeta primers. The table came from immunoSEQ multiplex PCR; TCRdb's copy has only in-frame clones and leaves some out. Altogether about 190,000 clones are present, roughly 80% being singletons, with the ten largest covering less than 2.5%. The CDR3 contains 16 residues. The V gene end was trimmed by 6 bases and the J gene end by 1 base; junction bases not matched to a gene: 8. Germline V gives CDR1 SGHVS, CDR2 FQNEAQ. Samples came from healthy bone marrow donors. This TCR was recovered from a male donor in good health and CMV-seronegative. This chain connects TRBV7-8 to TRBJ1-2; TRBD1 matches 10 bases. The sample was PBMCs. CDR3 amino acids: CASSAPGQGNNYGYTF. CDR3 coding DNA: TGTGCCAGCAGTGCGCCGGGACAGGGGAATAACTATGGCTACACCTTC. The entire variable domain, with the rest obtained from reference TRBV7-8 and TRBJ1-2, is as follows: GAGVSQSPRYKVAKRGQDVALRCDPISGHVSLFWYQQALGQGPEFLTYFQNEAQLDKSGLPSDRFFAERPEGSVSTLKIQRTQQEDSAVYLCASSAPGQGNNYGYTFGSGTRLTVV.